These 30 T cell receptor beta chains were all obtained from the same sample, sequenced in a study of T cell responses to AZD1222 COVID-19 vaccine. Sequenced by immunoSEQ multiplex PCR; TCRdb stores in-frame clones only, minus some. The sample shows tens of thousands of clones, approximately 90% of them seen only once. Here the sequenced sample was peripheral blood, taken 28 days after the second AZD1222 dose. All receptors derive from an adult who received the AZD1222 COVID-19 vaccine.

V and J are TRBV7-6 and TRBJ2-3, with no clear D. Trimming removed 3 bases from V and 12 bases from J, with 10 bases in between. This CDR3 has 11 amino acids. The germline CDR1 and CDR2 sequences are SGHVS and FNYEAQ. For the CDR3, the DNA is TGTGCCAGCAGCTTCAGTGAAATTCAGTATTTT. It is translated as CASSFSEIQYF. The full variable domain, with the rest looked up from reference TRBV7-6 and TRBJ2-3, is GAGVSQSPRYKVTKRGQDVALRCDPISGHVSLYWYRQALGQGPEFLTYFNYEAQQDKSGLPNDRFSAERPEGSISTLTIQRTEQRDSAMYRCASSFSEIQYFGPGTRLTVL.

The V gene is TRBV5-4, the J gene TRBJ2-5; a possible D gene is TRBD1 (5 bases). Germline V gives CDR1 SGHNT, CDR2 YYREEE (reference sequence). This CDR3 is 14 amino acids long. V lost 0 bases and J lost 5, with 11 bases in between. Here the CDR3 reads CASSLGGRAETQYF. CDR3 bases: TGTGCCAGCAGCTTGGGGGGCAGGGCGGAGACCCAGTACTTC.

This rearrangement joins TRBV28 to TRBJ2-2; D unresolved. The germline V and J ends were trimmed by 5 bases and 0 bases, with 7 bases remaining between them. Germline V gene sequence: CDR1 MDHEN, CDR2 SYDVKM. The CDR3 totals 14 residues. The CDR3: CASSPNTNTGELFF. The CDR3 region has the DNA TGTGCCAGCAGTCCTAACACGAACACCGGGGAGCTGTTTTTT. Full variable domain (remainder filled in from reference TRBV28 and TRBJ2-2): DVKVTQSSRYLVKRTGEKVFLECVQDMDHENMFWYRQDPGLGLRLIYFSYDVKMKEKGDIPEGYSVSREKKERFSLILESASTNQTSMYLCASSPNTNTGELFFGEGSRLTVL.

In this sample, this clone turned up once. Sequence at one end of the junction differs from germline and may be a read error. This rearrangement joins TRBV4-1 to TRBJ1-1, with 8 bases fitting TRBD1. CDR1 is MGHRA and CDR2 is YSYEKL in the germline V gene. CDR3 length: 14 residues. CDR3 coding DNA: TGCGCCAGCAGCAAAGACAGGGGCGCCACTGAAGCTTTCTTT. Translating gives CASSKDRGATEAFF.

The rearrangement uses TRBV30 and TRBJ1-2; D unclear. This CDR3 has 10 amino acids. Trimming stripped 5 bases from V and 2 bases from J, with 3 bases between. Germline CDR1 GTSNPN, CDR2 SVGIG (reference sequence). The CDR3 bases are TGTGCCTGGGGAAACTATGGCTACACCTTC. Translated: CAWGNYGYTF.

This chain connects TRBV2 to TRBJ2-3; D is possibly TRBD2 (5 bases). V was clipped by 7 bases and J by 1 base, with 6 bases between them. CDR1 SNHLY and CDR2 FYNNEI come from the germline V gene. The CDR3 contains 12 residues. The CDR3 coding sequence is TGTGCCAGCACCGGGGGCACAGATACGCAGTATTTT. Residues: CASTGGTDTQYF.

V gene TRBV11-3 combines with J gene TRBJ1-1; D call uncertain. Germline CDR1 SGHNT, CDR2 YENEEA. CDR3 size: 14 residues. V lost 3 bases and J lost 1, with 9 bases in between. This CDR3 is CASSLGHENTEAFF. In DNA form, the CDR3 reads TGTGCCAGCAGCTTGGGCCACGAGAACACTGAAGCTTTCTTT.

The rearrangement joins TRBV5-1 to TRBJ1-4; 7 bases are a match to TRBD1. The CDR3 is 16 amino acids. The V gene end was trimmed by 2 bases and the J gene end by 3 bases; junction bases not matched to a gene: 7. Germline V gives CDR1 SGHRS, CDR2 YFSETQ. The CDR3 DNA sequence: TGCGCCAGCAGCTTAAACACGCAGGGGGCTAATGAAAAACTGTTTTTT. Amino acid sequence: CASSLNTQGANEKLFF.

The rearrangement uses TRBV7-9 and TRBJ1-1; no reliable D call. Germline assignment: CDR1 SEHNR and CDR2 FQNEAQ (reference sequence). The CDR3 contains 9 residues. V was clipped by 6 bases and J by 6 bases, with 2 bases between them. In DNA form, the CDR3 reads TGTGCCAGCAGTCCTGAAGCTTTCTTT. Encoded protein: CASSPEAFF.

This clone was seen a handful of times. This sample includes further DNA sequences coding for the same CDR3. The chain recombines TRBV19 with TRBJ2-1, with D perhaps matching TRBD1 (5 bases). The CDR3 has 14 residues. Germline V gene sequence: CDR1 LNHDA, CDR2 SQIVND (reference sequence). The ends were cut back, 3 bases at V and 1 base at J, with 7 bases in the middle. The CDR3: CASSISGSYNEQFF. The CDR3 DNA is TGTGCCAGTAGTATCTCAGGGTCCTACAATGAGCAGTTCTTC.

The CDR3 sequence is CASSVGDFRTETQYF. The CDR3 DNA reads TGTGCCAGCAGCGTAGGGGACTTCAGGACGGAGACCCAGTACTTC. This chain uses TRBV9 with TRBJ2-5; perhaps TRBD2 as D (6 bases). Germline V gives CDR1 SGDLS, CDR2 YYNGEE. Between the trimmed V and J ends, which lost 0 bases and 5 bases, there was a span of 14 bases. CDR3 length: 15 residues.

This chain uses TRBV19 with TRBJ1-5; maybe TRBD1 (6 bases). From germline, CDR1 is LNHDA and CDR2 SQIVND (reference sequence). Trimming left V 5 bases short and J 0 bases short, with 17 bases between. The CDR3 is 17 amino acids. CDR3 sequence: CASSLGHSVYSNQPQHF. The CDR3, as DNA: TGTGCCAGTAGTTTGGGACACTCTGTCTATAGCAATCAGCCCCAGCATTTT. The full variable domain, in which reference TRBV19 and TRBJ1-5 provide the parts outside the CDR3, is DGGITQSPKYLFRKEGQNVTLSCEQNLNHDAMYWYRQDPGQGLRLIYYSQIVNDFQKGDIAEGYSVSREKKESFPLTVTSAQKNPTAFYLCASSLGHSVYSNQPQHFGDGTRLSIL.

The chain recombines TRBV7-2 with TRBJ2-7, with 11 bases fitting TRBD2. The CDR3 runs 14 residues. The V gene's germline CDR1 is SGHTA and CDR2 FQGNSA. V shed 5 bases and J 4 bases; nucleotides not matched to a gene: 4. CDR3 amino acids: CASSRTSGSYEQYF. CDR3 coding DNA: TGTGCCAGCAGCCGCACTAGCGGGAGTTACGAGCAGTACTTC.

This chain joins TRBV6-9 and TRBJ2-6; 7 bases are shared with TRBD1. This CDR3 comprises 18 residues. Germline loops: CDR1 MNHGY, CDR2 SVAAGI. V lost 2 bases, J lost 2 bases, and 9 bases stayed unmatched. CDR3 protein: CASSYIEDRLTGANVLTF. CDR3 sequence (DNA): TGTGCCAGCAGTTATATAGAGGACAGGTTAACTGGGGCCAACGTCCTGACTTTC.

The J gene is TRBJ1-1, the V gene TRBV11-3; TRBD1 agrees at 11 bases. The V and J ends lost 3 bases and 4 bases, in that order; junction bases with no gene match: 7. The CDR3 runs to 16 residues. Germline V gene sequence: CDR1 SGHNT, CDR2 YENEEA. This CDR3 is CASSFLPGQGVTEAFF. The DNA of the CDR3 is TGTGCCAGCAGCTTCCTTCCGGGACAGGGGGTCACTGAAGCTTTCTTT.

The J gene is TRBJ1-4, the V gene TRBV6-6; D is unclear. This CDR3 is 14 amino acids long. The V end was cut by 5 bases, the J end by 8 bases, with 15 bases between. CDR1 and CDR2 (germline): MNHNY, SVGAGI (reference sequence). CDR3 nucleotide sequence: TGTGCCAGCAGTCTTGACGGGCCGAGGGAAAAACTGTTTTTT. Translating it yields CASSLDGPREKLFF.

The chain couples TRBV11-2 to TRBJ2-7; no reliable D call. V lost 5 bases to trimming and J lost 4 bases, with 9 bases between them. The germline gives CDR1 SGHAT, CDR2 FQNNGV. The CDR3 length is 12 residues. CDR3 DNA sequence: TGTGCCAGCAGCCTACTACCTTACGAGCAGTACTTC. Encoded protein: CASSLLPYEQYF.

The genes are TRBV4-1 and TRBJ1-4; 9 nucleotides match TRBD1. The V gene's germline CDR1 is MGHRA and CDR2 YSYEKL. This CDR3 has 16 residues. Trimming cost V 3 bases and J 6 bases; bases outside gene matches: 8. CDR3 in amino acids: CASSQRSGQGYEKLFF. DNA for the CDR3: TGCGCCAGCAGCCAGCGCTCGGGACAGGGATATGAAAAACTGTTTTTT.

This clone is medium-sized. V is TRBV7-2 and J is TRBJ1-3; 8 nucleotides line up with TRBD1. The trim removed 5 bases at V and 0 bases at J, leaving 6 bases unmatched. This CDR3 region has 16 residues. The V gene's germline CDR1 is SGHTA and CDR2 FQGNSA. The CDR3 sequence is CASSITGGNSGNTIYF. The DNA of the CDR3 is TGTGCCAGCAGCATCACAGGGGGTAACTCTGGAAACACCATATATTTT.

J is TRBJ1-5 and V is TRBV5-8; 9 nucleotides align to TRBD1. The CDR3 is 15 amino acids. The ends lost 4 bases at V and 3 bases at J; junction bases unmatched: 5. Germline CDR1 SGHTS, CDR2 YDEGEE. This CDR3 reads CASSPGTGINQPQHF. Written as DNA, the CDR3 is TGTGCCAGCAGCCCCGGGACAGGGATCAATCAGCCCCAGCATTTT.

The V and J genes are TRBV29-1 and TRBJ2-2; 7 bases are shared with TRBD1. Germline CDR1 SQVTM, CDR2 ANQGSEA. This CDR3 comprises 13 residues. Trimming removed 7 bases from V and 2 bases from J; junction bases left unmatched: 4. The CDR3 region is CSGGQANTGELFF. CDR3 coding DNA: TGCAGCGGCGGACAGGCCAACACCGGGGAGCTGTTTTTT.

The V and J genes are TRBV18 and TRBJ2-7, with 8 bases that match TRBD1. The CDR3 spans 16 residues. V shed 1 base, J shed 0 bases, and the junction held 5 bases outside the gene matches. Germline V gene lookup returns CDR1 KGHSH and CDR2 LQKENI. The CDR3: CASSPQGQVSSYEQYF. CDR3 nucleotide sequence: TGTGCCAGCTCACCACAGGGACAGGTGAGCTCCTACGAGCAGTACTTC.

This chain connects TRBV6-1 to TRBJ2-7; 8 bases map to TRBD1. The CDR3 has 14 amino acids. V gave up 3 bases and J gave up 0 bases; unmatched junction bases: 1. The germline CDR1 and CDR2 sequences are MNHNS and SASEGT. The CDR3 DNA reads as TGTGCCAGCAGTGAGCAGGGGGCCTCCTACGAGCAGTACTTC. Residues: CASSEQGASYEQYF.

This rearrangement joins TRBV6-5 to TRBJ1-5; D is possibly TRBD1 (5 bases). The CDR3 is 15 residues long. Trimming took 5 bases from V and 2 from J, leaving 13 bases between them. Germline CDR1 MNHEY, CDR2 SVGAGI. Written as DNA, the CDR3 is TGTGCCAGCAGTACCCTGTGGGGGGGCAATCAGCCCCAGCATTTT. Translated, it gives CASSTLWGGNQPQHF.

This chain joins TRBV19 and TRBJ2-1; D gene uncertain. From germline, CDR1 is LNHDA and CDR2 SQIVND (reference sequence). V gave up 2 bases and J gave up 1 base, with 9 bases separating them. This CDR3 region has 15 residues. The CDR3 protein is CASSIRGGSYNEQFF. CDR3 sequence (DNA): TGTGCCAGTAGTATAAGAGGTGGTTCCTACAATGAGCAGTTCTTC.

This chain joins TRBV3-1 (or the pseudogene TRBV3-2) and TRBJ2-3; D not resolved. The CDR3 runs to 13 residues. V lost 4 bases and J 6 bases, leaving 11 bases between the germline ends. Germline loops: CDR1 LGHDT, CDR2 YNNKEL (reference sequence). CDR3 sequence reads: CASSPCRRDTQYF. CDR3 nucleotides: TGTGCCAGCAGCCCCTGCAGAAGGGATACGCAGTATTTT.

This sequence joins TRBV18 and TRBJ1-5, with D hard to call. The CDR3 length is 14 residues. Trimming shortened V by 2 bases and J by 0 bases, and 5 bases separated the two germline ends. The germline CDR1 and CDR2 sequences are KGHSH and LQKENI. Written as DNA, the CDR3 is TGTGCCAGCTCACCAACGACTAGCAATCAGCCCCAGCATTTT. Protein product: CASSPTTSNQPQHF.

V gene TRBV29-1 combines with J gene TRBJ1-1; perhaps TRBD1 as D (6 bases). The CDR3 extends over 13 amino acids. V shed 4 bases and J shed 4 bases, with 13 bases lying between them. The V gene's germline CDR1 is SQVTM and CDR2 ANQGSEA. In nucleotides, the CDR3 is TGCAGCGTTGGGCACAGGGCGGGCACTGAAGCTTTCTTT. Its translation: CSVGHRAGTEAFF. Using reference TRBV29-1 and TRBJ1-1 for the parts outside the CDR3, the full variable domain is SAVISQKPSRDICQRGTSLTIQCQVDSQVTMMFWYRQQPGQSLTLIATANQGSEATYESGFVIDKFPISRPNLTFSTLTVSNMSPEDSSIYLCSVGHRAGTEAFFGQGTRLTVV.

The count of this clone is one. The CDR3 spells CASSRDRTAEAFF. The CDR3 DNA is TGCGCCAGCAGCCGGGACAGAACAGCTGAAGCTTTCTTT. The gene calls are TRBV5-1 and TRBJ1-1; 7 nucleotides line up with TRBD1. V was pared by 4 bases and J by 6 bases, with 6 bases of the junction left unmatched. The CDR3 is made up of 13 amino acids. From germline, CDR1 is SGHRS and CDR2 YFSETQ.

The chain has TRBV12-3 or TRBV12-4 and TRBJ1-4; D possibly corresponds to TRBD1 (5 bases). Trimming took off 8 bases at V and 6 bases at J, with 13 bases between the two ends. The CDR3 runs to 13 residues. CDR3 region: CASATGAHEKLFF. The CDR3 coding sequence is TGTGCCAGCGCAACCGGGGCTCATGAAAAACTGTTTTTT.